A single sample is the source of the 2 T cell receptor beta chains below, sequenced in a study of blood T cells in healthy people across ages. A second PCR of 7 to 11 cycles used a sample-barcoded 5' primer and a J-beta primer mix. Each CDR3 protein gets one entry after TCRdb re-called the 5' RACE reads with MiXCR. The sample holds 1.5 million to 2 million distinct CDR3 sequences, 28% seen once. The sample consisted of blood. These receptors were obtained from a woman in her twenties or thirties in good health.

In its sample, this clonotype was seen a few times. The chain joins TRBV7-3 to TRBJ2-4, with TRBD2 as a possible D gene (5 bases). V was pared by 5 bases and J by 6 bases, with 17 bases between. The germline gives CDR1 SGHTA, CDR2 FQGTGA. CDR3 length: 15 residues. CDR3 nucleotides: TGTGCCAGCAGCACTTACCACGGCCGGGGAAACATTCAGTACTTC. It encodes CASSTYHGRGNIQYF.

A note on this clonotype: The junction departs from the called germline gene at one end, perhaps through a read error. This chain connects TRBV10-3 to TRBJ1-5; possibly TRBD1 for D (6 bases). The CDR3 sequence is 15 residues long. Germline CDR1 is ENHRY and CDR2 is SYGVKD. CDR3 residues: CAVSESAGGNQPQHF. CDR3 DNA sequence: TGTGCCGTCAGTGAGTCTGCAGGGGGCAATCAGCCCCAGCATTTT.